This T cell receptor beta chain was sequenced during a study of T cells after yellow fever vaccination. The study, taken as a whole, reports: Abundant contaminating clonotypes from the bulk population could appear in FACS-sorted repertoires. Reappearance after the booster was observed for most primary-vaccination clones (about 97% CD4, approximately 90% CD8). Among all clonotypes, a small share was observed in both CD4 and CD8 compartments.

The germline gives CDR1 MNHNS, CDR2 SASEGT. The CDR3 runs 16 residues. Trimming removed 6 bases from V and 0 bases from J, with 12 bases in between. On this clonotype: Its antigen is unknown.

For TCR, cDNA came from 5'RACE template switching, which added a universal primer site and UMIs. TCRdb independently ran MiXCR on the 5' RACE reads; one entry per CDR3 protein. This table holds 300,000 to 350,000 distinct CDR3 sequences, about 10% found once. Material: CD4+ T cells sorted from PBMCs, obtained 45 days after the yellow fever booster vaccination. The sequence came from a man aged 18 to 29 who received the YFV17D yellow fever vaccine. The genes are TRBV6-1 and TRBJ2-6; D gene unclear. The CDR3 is CASSYLVSSGANVLTF. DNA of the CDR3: TGTGCCAGCAGCTATCTCGTCAGCTCTGGGGCCAACGTCCTGACTTTC.